This T cell receptor beta chain is from a study of regulatory T cells in long-lasting Graves disease (dated by TCRdb to about 2021). For the wider study: Persistent Graves' disease was defined as antithyroid drug treatment for over 5 years with persistently positive TSH receptor autoantibodies. Peripheral blood TCR sequencing and RNA sequencing compared persistent Graves' disease patients with newly diagnosed Graves' disease patients. The study was registered as a clinical trial and conducted in China. A total of roughly 33 samples were covered by TCR sequencing, comprising around 13 persistent and some 20 newly diagnosed Graves' disease patients. In the clinical cohort, patients with persistent Graves' disease had used antithyroid drugs for an average of about 9.4 years. On the study overall, not on this receptor specifically: The small sample size was acknowledged by the authors as a limitation that may reduce accuracy. Patients with persistent disease shared more public clonotypes (about 2,500) than newly diagnosed patients did (approximately 970). Persistent disease showed preferential use of TRBV28, TRBJ1-2 and TRBJ2-5, whereas newly diagnosed disease favored TRBV20-1 and TRBJ2-1. The study examined only peripheral blood because the primary lesion, thyroid tissue, could not be accessed. Sequencing and analysis were limited to the TCR beta chain. Persistent Graves' disease patients showed lower TCR Shannon entropy and fewer highly expanded clones than newly diagnosed patients, suggesting clonal expansion.

This clonotype appeared many times. What this receptor recognizes is not known. The sample holds no much larger clone one base away, and base qualities are not on file. The time point label on this specimen signifies: persistent/refractory GD, antithyroid drugs over 5 years with positive TRAb. For both TCR sequencing and RNA sequencing, RNA was extracted from PBMCs using TRIzol. The diagnosis of Graves' disease was made according to American Thyroid Association guidelines. Patients for the study were recruited at an endocrinology department in Xi'an, China. Each patient gave approximately 10 milliliters of peripheral blood, collected in an EDTA anticoagulant tube. PBMCs were isolated by Ficoll Paque Plus density gradient separation without further T cell sorting. An Agilent 2100 Bioanalyzer and agarose gel were used to assess RNA quality, and a NanoDrop 2000 was used to measure RNA concentration. From cysteine to phenylalanine, the CDR3 is 12 amino acids long. Solely the CDR3 DNA is kept, with 36 bases framed from the first base. The germline V gene (reference sequence) sets CDR1 to DFQATT and CDR2 to SNEGSKA.

Library preparation employed multiplex PCR. Instrument used: Illumina HiSeq 4000. iRepertoire HTBI primers and Arm-PCR amplification of CDR3 regions were used to construct TCR beta libraries. Before sequencing, the PCR products underwent gel purification. In the original analysis: Gene usage analysis of CDR3 amino acid clonotypes used the 62 TRBV and 14 to 15 TRBJ segments found across samples. Filtered high-quality paired reads were merged into contigs using COPE and FqMerger. Contigs were aligned with BLAST to IMGT TRBV, TRBD and TRBJ reference genes, and CDR3 was defined per IMGT. Any clonotype with a frequency above 0.1% was counted as a highly expanded clone. Shannon entropy served as the measure of repertoire diversity, while the Gini coefficient captured V-J evenness. Clonotypes shared by more than one individual were considered public. The raw public reads went through TCRdb reprocessing: fastp at Q25, MiXCR clone calling, in-frame beta chains kept. Here each entry gathers all rows of one CDR3 protein and keeps the most common genes and DNA. The V and J calls here are based on TCRdb, not the publication. This sample has approximately 470,000 distinct CDR3 sequences in its table, and around 20% of those were observed once. The leading ten clones occupy over 7.5% of the sample.

This sequence uses TRBV20-1 and TRBJ2-7; the D gene assignment is ambiguous. This TCR was recovered from a female donor with Graves disease. The sample here was peripheral blood mononuclear cells (PBMCs), taken when the disease was refractory, from a patient treated with antithyroid drugs. In nucleotide form, the sequence is TGCAGACCAGGTGGCTTGATGTACGAGCAGTACTTC. Its protein reads: CRPGGLMYEQYF.